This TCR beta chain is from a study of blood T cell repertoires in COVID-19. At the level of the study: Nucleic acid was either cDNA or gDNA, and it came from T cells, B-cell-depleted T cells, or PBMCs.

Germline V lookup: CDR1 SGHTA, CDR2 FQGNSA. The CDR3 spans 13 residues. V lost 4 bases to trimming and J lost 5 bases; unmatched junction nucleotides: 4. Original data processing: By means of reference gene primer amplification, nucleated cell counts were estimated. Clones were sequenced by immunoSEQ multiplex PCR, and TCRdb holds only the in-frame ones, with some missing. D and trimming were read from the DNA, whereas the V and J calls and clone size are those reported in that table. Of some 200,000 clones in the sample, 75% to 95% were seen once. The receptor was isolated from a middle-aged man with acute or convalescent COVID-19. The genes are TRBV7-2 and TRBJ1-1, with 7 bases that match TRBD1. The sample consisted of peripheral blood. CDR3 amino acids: CASSSDRVTEAFF. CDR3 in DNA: TGTGCCAGCAGCTCCGACAGGGTGACTGAAGCTTTCTTT.